A selection of T cell receptor beta chains follows, all from one sample in a study of cytotoxic CD8 clonotypes in ibrutinib-treated CLL. Generated by immunoSEQ multiplex PCR, the TCRdb table keeps only in-frame clones and is missing some. The sample shows some 130,000 clones, approximately 85% of them seen only once. The input for sequencing was PBMCs, taken after 24 months of ibrutinib treatment. These TCRs come from a human donor with chronic lymphocytic leukemia. CDR3s include the opening cysteine and the closing phenylalanine or tryptophan. A D gene is named only where the DNA matches it firmly. Expanded clones get a size class; other rows say once, few or many, or leave the size out.

CDR3 protein: CASSSGGYNEQFF
CDR3 DNA: TGTGCCAGCAGCTCCGGGGGCTACAATGAGCAGTTCTTC
V gene: TRBV7-9
J gene: TRBJ2-1
D gene: -
clone size: -
CDR3 length: 13

CDR3 protein: CASSLGGTAGGSPLHF
CDR3 DNA: TGTGCCAGCAGCTTAGGAGGGACAGCCGGAGGTTCACCCCTCCACTTT
V gene: TRBV7-2
J gene: TRBJ1-6
D gene: TRBD1
clone size: -
CDR3 length: 16

CDR3 protein: CAISNSYEQYF
CDR3 DNA: TGTGCCATCAGTAACTCCTACGAGCAGTACTTC
V gene: TRBV10-3
J gene: TRBJ2-7
D gene: -
clone size: few
CDR3 length: 11

CDR3 protein: CACTRRENTGELFF
CDR3 DNA: TGTGCCTGTACCCGGAGGGAGAACACCGGGGAGCTGTTTTTT
V gene: TRBV18
J gene: TRBJ2-2
D gene: -
clone size: -
CDR3 length: 14

CDR3 protein: CASSIAGQGAKETQYF
CDR3 DNA: TGTGCCAGTAGTATAGCCGGGCAGGGGGCGAAAGAGACCCAGTACTTC
V gene: TRBV19
J gene: TRBJ2-5
D gene: TRBD1
clone size: -
CDR3 length: 16

CDR3 protein: CASSSVRGTGTDTQYF
CDR3 DNA: TGCGCCAGCAGCTCGGTCAGGGGGACGGGCACAGATACGCAGTATTTT
V gene: TRBV5-1
J gene: TRBJ2-3
D gene: TRBD1
clone size: -
CDR3 length: 16

CDR3 protein: CASSVGTAKETQYF
CDR3 DNA: TGTGCCAGCAGCGTAGGGACAGCCAAAGAGACCCAGTACTTC
V gene: TRBV9
J gene: TRBJ2-5
D gene: -
clone size: -
CDR3 length: 14

CDR3 protein: CASSLERSGLSDGYTF
CDR3 DNA: TGCGCCAGCAGCTTGGAGCGCTCGGGGTTATCCGATGGCTACACCTTC
V gene: TRBV5-1
J gene: TRBJ1-2
D gene: -
clone size: -
CDR3 length: 16

CDR3 protein: CASSSQQGSTQYF
CDR3 DNA: TGTGCCAGCAGCTCACAACAGGGCTCTACGCAGTATTTT
V gene: TRBV7-3
J gene: TRBJ2-3
D gene: -
clone size: few
CDR3 length: 13

CDR3 protein: CASSLSPLTGTNTIYF
CDR3 DNA: TGCGCCAGCAGCTTGAGTCCCCTCACCGGGACAAACACCATATATTTT
V gene: TRBV5-1
J gene: TRBJ1-3
D gene: -
clone size: -
CDR3 length: 16

CDR3 protein: CASSGTGGSYEQYF
CDR3 DNA: TGCGCCAGCAGCGGTACAGGTGGCTCCTACGAGCAGTACTTC
V gene: TRBV5-1
J gene: TRBJ2-7
D gene: -
clone size: -
CDR3 length: 14

CDR3 protein: CASGLSGTLEQYF
CDR3 DNA: TGTGCTAGTGGTTTGTCAGGGACCCTCGAGCAGTACTTC
V gene: TRBV12-5
J gene: TRBJ2-7
D gene: -
clone size: -
CDR3 length: 13

CDR3 protein: CASRRSDRADEQYF
CDR3 DNA: TGTGCCAGCAGGCGTTCGGACAGGGCAGACGAGCAGTACTTC
V gene: TRBV5-5
J gene: TRBJ2-7
D gene: TRBD1
clone size: -
CDR3 length: 14

CDR3 protein: CASSSSGQGTSPLHF
CDR3 DNA: TGTGCCAGCAGCTCGTCTGGACAGGGAACCTCACCCCTCCACTTT
V gene: TRBV11-2
J gene: TRBJ1-6
D gene: TRBD1
clone size: -
CDR3 length: 15

CDR3 protein: CASSSYSDPNYGYTF
CDR3 DNA: TGTGCCAGCAGCTCTTATTCGGACCCAAACTATGGCTACACCTTC
V gene: TRBV7-2
J gene: TRBJ1-2
D gene: -
clone size: once
CDR3 length: 15

CDR3 protein: CASSSSTGELFF
CDR3 DNA: TGTGCCAGCAGTTCCAGCACCGGGGAGCTGTTTTTT
V gene: TRBV28
J gene: TRBJ2-2
D gene: -
clone size: -
CDR3 length: 12

CDR3 protein: CASSLGSGSTDTQYF
CDR3 DNA: TGTGCCAGCAGTTTAGGAAGCGGGAGCACAGATACGCAGTATTTT
V gene: TRBV28
J gene: TRBJ2-3
D gene: -
clone size: -
CDR3 length: 15

CDR3 protein: CASSHGSRAGELFF
CDR3 DNA: TGTGCCAGCAGCCACGGGTCGCGCGCCGGGGAGCTGTTTTTT
V gene: TRBV7-2
J gene: TRBJ2-2
D gene: -
clone size: -
CDR3 length: 14

CDR3 protein: CASSAVGTGWGNTEAFF
CDR3 DNA: TGTGCCAGCTCAGCAGTTGGGACAGGATGGGGGAACACTGAAGCTTTCTTT
V gene: TRBV18
J gene: TRBJ1-1
D gene: TRBD1
clone size: once
CDR3 length: 17

CDR3 protein: CASSIAGTDTQYF
CDR3 DNA: TGTGCCAGCAGTATAGCGGGGACAGATACGCAGTATTTT
V gene: TRBV7-9
J gene: TRBJ2-3
D gene: TRBD2
clone size: -
CDR3 length: 13

CDR3 protein: CASSLPGAYEQYF
CDR3 DNA: TGTGCCAGCAGCCTGCCCGGGGCCTACGAGCAGTACTTC
V gene: TRBV7-8
J gene: TRBJ2-7
D gene: -
clone size: -
CDR3 length: 13

CDR3 protein: CASRARSGEQYF
CDR3 DNA: TGTGCCAGCAGGGCAAGGTCGGGCGAGCAGTACTTC
V gene: TRBV2
J gene: TRBJ2-7
D gene: -
clone size: once
CDR3 length: 12

CDR3 protein: CASSSGANTEAFF
CDR3 DNA: TGTGCCAGCAGTTCCGGGGCCAACACTGAAGCTTTCTTT
V gene: TRBV2
J gene: TRBJ1-1
D gene: -
clone size: once
CDR3 length: 13

CDR3 protein: CASRRGGSHEQYF
CDR3 DNA: TGTGCCAGCAGGCGAGGGGGATCCCACGAGCAGTACTTC
V gene: TRBV28
J gene: TRBJ2-7
D gene: -
clone size: -
CDR3 length: 13

CDR3 protein: CASSLAPQGKTQYF
CDR3 DNA: TGTGCCAGCAGCTTAGCACCACAGGGAAAGACCCAGTACTTC
V gene: TRBV7-6
J gene: TRBJ2-5
D gene: -
clone size: -
CDR3 length: 14

CDR3 protein: CASSLAPSGYLVEQFF
CDR3 DNA: TGTGCCAGCAGCTTAGCCCCCAGCGGTTACCTAGTTGAGCAGTTCTTC
V gene: TRBV7-2
J gene: TRBJ2-1
D gene: -
clone size: -
CDR3 length: 16

CDR3 protein: CASSVPLGARRSNQPQHF
CDR3 DNA: TGTGCCAGCAGCGTACCCCTCGGCGCCCGCAGGAGCAATCAGCCCCAGCATTTT
V gene: TRBV9
J gene: TRBJ1-5
D gene: -
clone size: -
CDR3 length: 18

CDR3 protein: CASSHFRDRGEDEQFF
CDR3 DNA: TGTGCCAGCAGCCATTTCCGGGACCGGGGAGAAGATGAGCAGTTCTTC
V gene: TRBV7-9
J gene: TRBJ2-1
D gene: -
clone size: few
CDR3 length: 16

CDR3 protein: CASSPNGRQPQHF
CDR3 DNA: TGTGCCAGCAGCCCTAACGGTAGGCAGCCCCAGCATTTT
V gene: TRBV7-9
J gene: TRBJ1-5
D gene: -
clone size: -
CDR3 length: 13

CDR3 protein: CASSQWGRYPYEQYF
CDR3 DNA: TGTGCCAGCAGCCAATGGGGCCGCTATCCCTACGAGCAGTACTTC
V gene: TRBV14
J gene: TRBJ2-7
D gene: -
clone size: -
CDR3 length: 15

CDR3 protein: CASSQDRLAGPTRGTGELFF
CDR3 DNA: TGCGCCAGCAGCCAAGATCGCCTAGCGGGGCCAACGCGGGGCACCGGGGAGCTGTTTTTT
V gene: TRBV4-3
J gene: TRBJ2-2
D gene: TRBD2
clone size: -
CDR3 length: 20

CDR3 protein: CASTMQGVNTEAFF
CDR3 DNA: TGTGCCAGTACCATGCAGGGTGTGAACACTGAAGCTTTCTTT
V gene: TRBV19
J gene: TRBJ1-1
D gene: -
clone size: -
CDR3 length: 14

CDR3 protein: CASSKENQGFNQPQHF
CDR3 DNA: TGTGCCAGCAGTAAGGAGAATCAGGGGTTCAATCAGCCCCAGCATTTT
V gene: TRBV27
J gene: TRBJ1-5
D gene: -
clone size: -
CDR3 length: 16